These T cell receptor beta chains were read from a single sample in a study of blood T cell repertoires in COVID-19. Sequencing used immunoSEQ multiplex PCR; TCRdb keeps in-frame clones, though not all of them. Of fewer than 55,000 clones in the sample, roughly 86% were seen once. Sample: peripheral blood. Source of these receptors: a woman aged 55-70 years with acute or convalescent COVID-19. The conserved cysteine and the conserved F or W are not part of the CDR3 here. A D gene is named only where the DNA matches it firmly.

j_gene: TRBJ1-1; v_gene: TRBV28; d_gene: TRBD1; CDR3aa: ASSQPLGGQRPEAF
j_gene: TRBJ2-2; v_gene: TRBV7-7; d_gene: TRBD1; CDR3aa: ASGGGTGAGELF
j_gene: TRBJ2-3; v_gene: TRBV5-1; d_gene: TRBD2; CDR3aa: ASSLTAGGDTQY
j_gene: TRBJ1-1; v_gene: TRBV3-1/TRBV3-2; d_gene: TRBD1; CDR3aa: ASSPPGQDEAF
j_gene: TRBJ1-2; v_gene: TRBV27; d_gene: -; CDR3aa: ASRLTGNYGYT
j_gene: TRBJ1-4; v_gene: TRBV6-5; d_gene: -; CDR3aa: ASSYSSPQKLF
j_gene: TRBJ1-2; v_gene: TRBV7-3; d_gene: -; CDR3aa: ASSSQGGGNYGYT
j_gene: TRBJ1-1; v_gene: TRBV18; d_gene: TRBD1; CDR3aa: ASGHRGLGTEAF
j_gene: TRBJ1-4; v_gene: TRBV27; d_gene: TRBD1; CDR3aa: ASRPGTGMVANEKLF
j_gene: TRBJ2-2; v_gene: TRBV18; d_gene: TRBD1; CDR3aa: ASSPNQGANGELF
j_gene: TRBJ2-7; v_gene: TRBV30; d_gene: -; CDR3aa: AGDWAYGEQC
j_gene: TRBJ1-6; v_gene: TRBV30; d_gene: -; CDR3aa: AWSPSWPNNSPLH
j_gene: TRBJ2-3; v_gene: TRBV27; d_gene: -; CDR3aa: ASSSQGGTQY
j_gene: TRBJ2-7; v_gene: TRBV20-1; d_gene: TRBD1; CDR3aa: SALSRDSKY
j_gene: TRBJ2-7; v_gene: TRBV29-1; d_gene: TRBD2; CDR3aa: SVKGLAGGPSYEQY